The present entry profiles one T cell receptor beta chain with its context. What antigen it recognizes has not been identified. Base quality data are lacking; no much larger clone is found one base away. Healthy HIV-negative adults with no recently reported acute infections or vaccinations were included as donors. Every donor was a Caucasian adult living in Nashville, Tennessee, USA. CD4+ T cells were enriched by magnetic negative selection, after which naive cells were positively selected on CD45RA and the negative fraction was taken as the memory subset. After blood collection by leukapheresis, PBMCs were isolated using Ficoll-Histopaque density gradient centrifugation and then cryopreserved in the vapor phase of liquid nitrogen. Analytical flow cytometry was used to check the purity and quantity of every magnetically sorted T cell population. From each sorted fraction, genomic DNA was isolated and quantified by UV absorbance on a Nanodrop 2000c.

TCR CDR3 regions were amplified from genomic DNA by multiplex PCR using the deep immunoSEQ assay. Extracted genomic DNA from each cell subset was spread evenly across all wells of several immunoSEQ 96-well plates, with each plate serving as a replicate. For sorted subsets, each replicate PCR was loaded with around 220 ng genomic DNA, equivalent to about 30,000 T cell genomes. Purified libraries were quantified with a Qubit 3.0 fluorometer, sized on a Bioanalyzer 2100, and re-quantified with the KAPA Library Quantification kit. Every immunoSEQ 96-well plate was sequenced on a separate single-read 150-cycle Illumina NextSeq 550 flow cell. Per the original workflow: Because the immunoSEQ output included only junctional sequences and no quality scores, the filtering could not be the same as the filtering used for full-length reads. Sequences were annotated with PyIR, a Python wrapper for IgBLAST v1.9, using IMGT germline references to assign V/J genes and CDR3. Reads were filtered out if the reads had weak V/J assignments (E-value above 1e-6), no CDR3, stop codons, out-of-frame junctions, or ambiguous translated residues. V3J clonotypes were defined by identical inferred V gene, J gene, and CDR3 amino acid sequence. The percentage overlap between two repertoires was calculated by dividing the number of shared unique clonotypes by the size of the smaller repertoire. Three approaches were used to assess repertoire richness: RTK rarefaction, the Chao1 estimator, and Recon v2.1 estimates of unobserved clonotypes. OLGA was used to compute generation probabilities for all TCRbeta clonotypes that the gDNA method yielded from four donors. TCRdb re-hosts the immuneACCESS table, in-frame sequences only. Its copies lack some clones; in the studies checked, an unresolved V gene accounts for under half of them, and the cause for the rest is not known. V and J calls and clone size follow that table, whereas D and trimming were derived from the DNA. Across this sample there are some 1.5 million clones, with approximately 96% seen only once. The ten top clones hold over 1% of the sample.

The data were obtained in a study of shared clonotypes between healthy human individuals (dated by TCRdb to the early 2020s). General notes on the study: The cohort comprised a couple of women and three men aged 18 to 49 years. For each donor, three plates each were used for CD4 naive and CD4 memory, two plates were used for CD8 naive, and one plate was used for CD8 memory. The study deeply sequenced blood TCR repertoires of about 5 healthy adults to estimate repertoire size and the extent of clonotype sharing between individuals. Different laboratories and diverse techniques were used to prepare libraries and sequence TCR repertoires, to increase sequencing depth and limit assay-specific biases. Each donor's leukapheresis produced roughly between roughly 0.9 and 9 billion PBMCs.

V and J lose 0 bases and 8 bases, and a span of 13 bases separates them. CDR1 and CDR2 were assigned from the germline V gene as LGHNA and YSLEER. CDR3 length: 15 amino acids, cysteine to phenylalanine. Of the read, only the CDR3 DNA is kept; its 45 bases are in frame from base 1. Overall study outcomes, separate from this receptor: Larger estimated clonotype richness was generally found for naive subsets than for memory subsets. Even with the large sequencing depth, rarefaction of the sorted-subset datasets indicated that sequencing was incomplete. Because the study included a small number of donors, the genetic and exposure-history diversity represented was limited. Sampling was restricted to blood, and TCR repertoires in tissue are likely to differ from TCR repertoires in blood. Pairwise subsampling indicated that sequencing depth was expected to affect the degree of clonotype sharing among donors. Clonotypes shared by all four sorted-subset donors showed higher generation probabilities than non-shared clonotypes. Sharing across a handful of donors was observed for roughly 5.4% of naive CD4, 3% to 3.5% of naive CD8, about 2.5% of memory CD4, and around 0.4% of memory CD8 clonotypes.

The chain was built from TRBV4-3 and TRBJ1-4, and possibly TRBD1, on 5 matching bases. This TCR was recovered from a man aged 25-45 years in good health. The sequencing sample was made of naive CD4+ T cells sorted from blood. The intended sense of this specimen's cell subset or site label: CD45RA+ positively selected. The CDR3 is CASSQDWSGKEKLFF. The nucleotide sequence reads as follows: TGCGCCAGCAGCCAAGATTGGTCAGGGAAGGAAAAACTGTTTTTT.